This T cell receptor (beta chain) comes out of a study of blood T cell repertoires in COVID-19 (dated by TCRdb to about 2020). About the study as a whole: Samples covering the acute and convalescent phases of COVID-19 were provided by collaborators in the United States, Italy and Spain. The prospective study material was composed of cDNA or gDNA derived from T cells, B-cell-depleted T cells, or PBMCs. Deeply sampled blood TCRbeta repertoires from subjects exposed to, actively infected with, or recovered from COVID-19 were included in the dataset. The repertoires were released in a freely available public database intended as a resource for research on the immune response to SARS-CoV-2. The samples were drawn from two sources: the first 160 participants of the ongoing ImmuneRACE study, and fewer than 1,500 subjects contributed by 6 global collaborators. A de-identified subject ID, COVID-19 status, age in years and sex were almost always included in the sample metadata. Where HLA class I and class II types were available, the types were taken from metadata supplied by the sample provider, not from assay-based typing. Broad study findings and their caveats: How much clinical and demographic metadata was included differed by source and by participant, and the metadata was provided uncurated.

The CDR3 runs 13 amino acids, cysteine and phenylalanine included. Only the CDR3 part of the read is kept: 39 bases, read in frame from the first base. Relative to germline, V is 5 bases shorter and J is 7 bases shorter, with 12 bases between their ends. Reading the germline V gene gives CDR1 SGHAT and CDR2 FQNNGV. The immunoSEQ Assay, a bias-controlled multiplex PCR, was used to amplify TCRbeta CDR3 regions from genomic DNA. Regarding the original processing steps: Within the assay, amplification of reference gene primers was used to estimate how many nucleated cells each sample contained. Sequence reads were collapsed and filtered to measure the absolute abundance of every unique TCRbeta CDR3 rearrangement. For each sample, productive Simpson clonality was calculated by taking the square root of Simpson's diversity index across productive rearrangements. Imported from immuneACCESS, the table was reduced by TCRdb to in-frame sequences with V and J called. These copies leave out some clones; in studies compared against another copy, an unresolved V gene accounts for under half, and the cause of the remainder is not known. D and trimming were read from the DNA, whereas the V and J calls and clone size are those reported in that table. The sample table lists over 400,000 clones, 85% to 90% of them with a count of one. About 8% of the sample goes to the ten largest clones.

At one collaborating source in Seattle, patients were enrolled during active infection and were followed longitudinally through the course of disease. Each collaborating institution followed its own protocols to collect whole blood in K2EDTA tubes. For TCRbeta analysis, collaborators shipped samples as frozen whole blood, isolated PBMCs, or DNA extracted from either of those sample types. Comments on this clone: Its antigen target is currently unknown. No base qualities exist here, and no much larger clone lies one base off it.

The V gene is TRBV11-2 and the J gene is TRBJ1-5; confidence is insufficient to name the D gene. The origin of this receptor is a woman aged 45-65 years with COVID-19, enrolled during active disease. The sample was peripheral blood. The DNA reads TGTGCCAGCAGCCCCGACGGCAGGCAGCCCCAGCATTTT. This yields the protein CASSPDGRQPQHF.